Each of the 27 T cell receptor beta chains below was sequenced from the same sample in a study of blood T cells in healthy people across ages. A second PCR of about 7 to 11 cycles used a sample-barcoded 5' primer and a J-beta primer mix. A single record per CDR3 protein comes from TCRdb applying MiXCR to the 5' RACE reads. The sample includes some 730,000 distinct CDR3 sequences, around a fifth seen only once; the top ten take approximately 20%. Sequenced material: blood. The origin of the receptors is a man between 65 and 85 years old in good health.

Worth noting for this clonotype: A read error is possible here, since a much larger clone lies one base away. The chain carries TRBV7-9 and TRBJ1-4, with a possible D match to TRBD1 (5 bases). The CDR3 sequence is 15 residues long. The V gene's germline CDR1 is SEHNR and CDR2 FQNEAQ (reference sequence). CDR3 DNA sequence: TGTGCCAGCAGCTTAGTTGCAGGGTCTAATAAAAAACTGTTTTTT. It specifies CASSLVAGSNKKLFF.

This clonotype has only a few counts. CDR3 bases: TGTGCCAGCAGCTTAGGAAGGATGGGAAGCAATGAGCAGTTCTTC. Its translation is CASSLGRMGSNEQFF. The chain carries TRBV11-2 and TRBJ2-5; D uncertain. The J call is doubtful: the DNA matches TRBJ2-1 better. The CDR3 is 15 amino acids. Germline V lookup: CDR1 SGHAT, CDR2 FQNNGV.

As concerns this clonotype: A junction end diverges from the germline sequence, so it may reflect a read error. V usage is TRBV5-1 and J usage is TRBJ2-1; D remains unclear. The CDR3 spans 14 residues. Germline V gives CDR1 SGHRS, CDR2 YFSETQ. The DNA of the CDR3 is TGCACCAGCAGCTGGGGTGACACTTACAATGAGCAGTTCTTC. This encodes CTSSWGDTYNEQFF.

The chain uses TRBV20-1 and TRBJ1-5; a weak D match, TRBD1 (5 bases). CDR1 and CDR2 (germline): DFQATT, SNEGSKA (reference sequence). The CDR3 contains 13 residues. V shed 3 bases and J shed 7 bases, with 13 bases lying between them. Written as DNA, the CDR3 is TGCAGTGCTAGCGGGGCACCGGGGCAGCCCCAGCATTTT. Its translation is CSASGAPGQPQHF.

This clonotype has at least ten counts. The genes are TRBV20-1 and TRBJ2-5; TRBD2 matches at 10 bases. The CDR3 has 13 amino acids. The germline CDR1 and CDR2 sequences are DFQATT and SNEGSKA (reference sequence). J gave up 8 bases and V 6 bases, and 9 bases lay outside the gene matches. CDR3 residues: CSAHTPSGRTQYF. The CDR3 region has the DNA TGCAGTGCCCACACACCTAGCGGGAGAACCCAGTACTTC.

This sequence joins TRBV20-1 and TRBJ2-5, with D uncertain. Matching the DNA end better, TRBJ2-7 makes the J call doubtful. The CDR3 contains 13 residues. The germline CDR1 and CDR2 sequences are DFQATT and SNEGSKA (reference sequence). The CDR3, as DNA: TGCAGTGCTAGAGGTGTCATATCCTACGAGCAGTACTTC. Translated, it gives CSARGVISYEQYF.

The chain has TRBV13 and TRBJ2-5, with D possibly being TRBD1 (6 bases). V was cut by 5 bases and J by 2 bases, with 9 bases left in between. The CDR3 covers 13 residues. CDR1 is PRHDT, CDR2 FYEKMQ, per germline (reference sequence). CDR3 residues: CASSRQEQETQYF. The CDR3 region has the DNA TGTGCCAGCAGCAGACAGGAACAAGAGACCCAGTACTTC.

The genes are TRBV4-1 and TRBJ2-6; a possible D gene is TRBD1 (6 bases). The V gene lost 1 base and the J gene lost 0 bases, with 13 bases spanning the gap. In germline, CDR1 is MGHRA, CDR2 YSYEKL. This CDR3 comprises 18 residues. CDR3 nucleotides: TGCGCCAGCAGCCAAGTATGGGGGCCCAGCTCTGGGGCCAACGTCCTGACTTTC. Its protein is CASSQVWGPSSGANVLTF.

V and J are TRBV15 and TRBJ2-4, with 7 positions matching TRBD2. CDR1 LNHNV and CDR2 YYDKDF come from the germline V gene (reference sequence). With 6 bases clipped from V and 2 bases from J, the junction kept 4 bases outside the gene matches. The length of the CDR3 is 14 residues. The CDR3 sequence: CATRGGVSKNIQYF. The CDR3 coding sequence is TGTGCCACCAGGGGGGGGGTGTCCAAAAACATTCAGTACTTC.

The chain carries TRBV12-3 or TRBV12-4 and TRBJ1-4, with 7 bases fitting TRBD1. With V trimmed by 6 bases and J by 3 bases, 7 bases remained unmatched. The CDR3 has 15 amino acids. CDR3 DNA sequence: TGTGCCAGCAGCAAACAAGGGGGCGCTAATGAAAAACTGTTTTTT. This codes for CASSKQGGANEKLFF.

This clonotype turned up a few times. This sequence joins TRBV29-1 and TRBJ1-4; possible D gene TRBD1, 6 bases. Germline CDR1 reads SQVTM; CDR2 reads ANQGSEA. This CDR3 contains 11 residues. V lost 2 bases and J 8 bases, leaving 6 bases between the germline ends. The CDR3 is CSVERGEKLFF. DNA of the CDR3: TGCAGCGTTGAAAGGGGGGAAAAACTGTTTTTT.

The gene calls are TRBV27 and TRBJ1-1, with 7 bases that match TRBD1. J gave up 11 bases and V 3 bases, and 15 bases lay outside the gene matches. CDR3 length: 15 residues. Germline CDR1 reads MNHEY; CDR2 reads SMNVEV (reference sequence). Written as DNA, the CDR3 is TGTGCCAGCAGTTTCAGAGGAGAATCCGGACAGGTGGCTTTCTTT. Translating gives CASSFRGESGQVAFF.

This clonotype was counted only a few times. The chain couples TRBV14 to TRBJ2-7, with D perhaps being TRBD1 or TRBD2 (5 bases each). Looked up from germline, CDR1 is SGHDN and CDR2 is FVKESK. There are 14 residues in the CDR3. V was clipped by 1 base and J by 5 bases, with 12 bases between them. Here the CDR3 reads CASSQVWGTNEQYF. In DNA form, the CDR3 reads TGTGCCAGCAGCCAAGTTTGGGGGACCAACGAGCAGTACTTC.

The rearrangement uses TRBV29-1 and TRBJ1-1; D is uncertain. The CDR3 totals 12 residues. V lost 1 base to trimming and J lost 4 bases, with 7 bases between them. Germline V CDR1 and CDR2: SQVTM, ANQGSEA. The CDR3 DNA reads as TGCAGCGTTGAAGTTGGGCCCACTGAAGCTTTCTTT. Its translation is CSVEVGPTEAFF.

V gene TRBV20-1 combines with J gene TRBJ2-3; 11 nucleotides match TRBD2. J lost 2 bases, V lost 6 bases, and 4 bases had no gene match. Germline V gives CDR1 DFQATT, CDR2 SNEGSKA (reference sequence). The CDR3 has 14 residues. This chain's CDR3 is CSATGLAATDTQYF. The CDR3 region has the DNA TGCAGTGCGACGGGACTAGCGGCCACAGATACGCAGTATTTT.

The chain recombines TRBV6-6 with TRBJ1-4; D remains ambiguous. CDR3 length equals 17 residues. V was shortened by 0 bases and J by 0 bases, with 11 bases between the two germline ends. CDR1 is MNHNY and CDR2 is SVGAGI in the germline V gene (reference sequence). The CDR3 protein is CASSYSRPGATNEKLFF. As DNA, the CDR3 is TGTGCCAGCAGTTACTCTAGGCCCGGGGCAACTAATGAAAAACTGTTTTTT.

The sample holds a few counts of this clonotype. The V gene is TRBV12-3 or TRBV12-4, the J gene TRBJ2-3; TRBD2 agrees at 11 bases. The CDR3 sequence is 16 residues long. V lost 4 bases and J lost 0; bases outside the gene matches: 3. DNA for the CDR3: TGTGCCAGCAGTTCTAGCGGGAGGCCTAGCACAGATACGCAGTATTTT. It specifies CASSSSGRPSTDTQYF.

The chain recombines TRBV20-1 with TRBJ1-5; D is undetermined. V was shortened by 2 bases and J by 0 bases, with 5 bases between the two germline ends. Germline values: CDR1 DFQATT, CDR2 SNEGSKA (reference sequence). The CDR3 contains 13 residues. The CDR3 DNA sequence: TGCAGTGCTAGATACAGTAGCAATCAGCCCCAGCATTTT. Translation: CSARYSSNQPQHF.

The chain employs TRBV20-1 and TRBJ2-3; 9 nucleotides match TRBD2. V was clipped by 6 bases and J by 2 bases; unmatched bases: 9. CDR1 is DFQATT, CDR2 SNEGSKA, per germline (reference sequence). This CDR3 spans 15 amino acids. CDR3 sequence reads: CSARTSGRITDTQYF. The CDR3 DNA reads as TGCAGTGCGCGAACTAGCGGGCGAATCACAGATACGCAGTATTTT.

This clonotype was seen repeatedly, ten times or more. The J gene is TRBJ2-3, the V gene TRBV14; TRBD2 aligns across 8 bases. Unmatched junction bases numbered 10, after V lost 10 bases and J lost 4 bases. CDR1 and CDR2 (germline): SGHDN, FVKESK. The CDR3 loop spans 14 amino acids. CDR3: CATSPGLAADTQYF. In DNA form, the CDR3 reads TGTGCCACCTCCCCAGGACTAGCAGCAGATACGCAGTATTTT.

The chain uses TRBV6-1 and TRBJ1-6; D might be TRBD1 (5 bases). In germline, CDR1 is MNHNS, CDR2 SASEGT. The CDR3 contains 17 residues. Between the trimmed V and J ends, which lost 7 bases and 6 bases, there was a span of 22 bases. CDR3 bases: TGTGCCAGCACCCCCACGGGGACGAGGTCCCTTAATTCACCCCTCCACTTT. Protein product: CASTPTGTRSLNSPLHF.

As for this clonotype: A single base separates this from a much larger clone, so it may be a read error. The chain has TRBV5-5 and TRBJ2-2; unclear D gene. CDR1 and CDR2 from the germline V gene are SGHKS and YYEKEE (reference sequence). Trimming stripped 2 bases from V and 7 bases from J, with 3 bases between. The CDR3 is made up of 11 amino acids. CDR3 sequence (DNA): TGTGCCAGCAGCTTCGTCGGGGAGCTGTTTTTT. This sequence encodes CASSFVGELFF.

V gene TRBV27 combines with J gene TRBJ1-1; no clear D. Deletions cut 4 bases from V and 1 base from J, with 7 bases between. Germline assignment: CDR1 MNHEY and CDR2 SMNVEV (reference sequence). The CDR3 consists of 13 residues. CDR3 nucleotide sequence: TGTGCCAGCAGTTCCCCACCGAACACTGAAGCTTTCTTT. Encoded protein: CASSSPPNTEAFF.

The chain uses TRBV5-1 and TRBJ1-5; 7 positions match TRBD1. Per the germline V gene, CDR1 is SGHRS and CDR2 is YFSETQ. J gave up 5 bases and V 5 bases, and 7 bases lay outside the gene matches. This CDR3 spans 14 amino acids. The CDR3 region is CASRMDRSDQPQHF. CDR3 in DNA: TGCGCCAGCAGGATGGACAGGTCGGATCAGCCCCAGCATTTT.

This clonotype was recorded only once. The chain recombines TRBV30 with TRBJ2-5; TRBD2 matches 10 bases. V lost 1 base, J lost 5 bases, and 7 bases stayed unmatched. Germline CDR1 GTSNPN, CDR2 SVGIG (reference sequence). This CDR3 is 15 amino acids long. CDR3 DNA: TGTGCCTGGAGTGATCTAGCGGGAGTTGGGGAGACCCAGTACTTC. Translated: CAWSDLAGVGETQYF.

The chain couples TRBV30 to TRBJ2-5; 7 bases agree with TRBD1. The J call may be mistaken, given a closer DNA end match to TRBJ2-1. The CDR3 sequence is 14 residues long. CDR1 and CDR2 (germline): GTSNPN, SVGIG (reference sequence). The CDR3 here is CAWGVGTAYNEQFF. The CDR3 nucleotides are TGTGCCTGGGGAGTAGGGACAGCCTACAATGAGCAGTTCTTC.

This chain links TRBV7-3 with TRBJ2-2; 11 bases map to TRBD2. Germline loops: CDR1 SGHTA, CDR2 FQGTGA. V lost 1 base and J lost 3; bases outside the gene matches: 10. The CDR3 totals 19 residues. CDR3 nucleotide sequence: TGTGCCAGCAGCTTAAGTACGCTAGCGGGGGGCCGAGACACCGGGGAGCTGTTTTTT. This translates into CASSLSTLAGGRDTGELFF.